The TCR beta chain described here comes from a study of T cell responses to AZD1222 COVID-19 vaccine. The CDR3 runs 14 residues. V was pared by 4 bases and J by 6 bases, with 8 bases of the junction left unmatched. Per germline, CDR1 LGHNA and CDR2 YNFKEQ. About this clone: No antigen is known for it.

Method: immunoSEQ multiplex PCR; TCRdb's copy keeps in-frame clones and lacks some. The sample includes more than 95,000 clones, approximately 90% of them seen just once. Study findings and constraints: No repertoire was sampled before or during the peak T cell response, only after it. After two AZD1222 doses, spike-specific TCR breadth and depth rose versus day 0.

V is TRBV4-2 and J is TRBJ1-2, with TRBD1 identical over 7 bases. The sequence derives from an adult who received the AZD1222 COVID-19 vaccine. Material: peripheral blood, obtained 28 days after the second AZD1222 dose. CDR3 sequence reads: CASSRQGGGDGYTF. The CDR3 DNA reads TGTGCCAGCAGCCGACAGGGAGGAGGTGATGGCTACACCTTC.